The TCR beta chain described here comes from a study of response to subunit inactivated influenza vaccine. Study-wide points: Authors suggested seasonal influenza vaccinations each recruit few new T cells.

TCRdb ran MiXCR on the RT-PCR reads and lists one entry per CDR3 protein. The sample comprises more than 550,000 distinct CDR3 sequences, roughly 10% of which are singletons, and approximately 10% rests with the top ten. With regard to this clonotype: Its antigen is undetermined.

Looked up from germline, CDR1 is SGHKS and CDR2 is YYEKEE (reference sequence). V gave up 1 base and J gave up 5 bases; unmatched junction bases: 7. The CDR3 sequence is 15 residues long. This chain connects TRBV5-5 to TRBJ2-3; TRBD2 matches 7 bases. This sequence originates from a man in his fifties who received an inactivated influenza vaccine. This material consisted of PBMCs from blood, taken on the day of vaccination. The DNA for the CDR3 is TGTGCCAGCAGCTTGTTGGTGCGGGGGTTAGATACGCAGTATTTT. Its protein is CASSLLVRGLDTQYF. Combining the CDR3 with reference TRBV5-5 and TRBJ2-3 gives the whole variable domain DAGVTQSPTHLIKTRGQQVTLRCSPISGHKSVSWYQQVLGQGPQFIFQYYEKEERGRGNFPDRFSARQFPNYSSELNVNALLLGDSALYLCASSLLVRGLDTQYFGPGTRLTVL.